The sequence of this T cell receptor beta chain was determined in a study of blood T cell repertoires in COVID-19. This clone came up a few times. CDR3 length equals 15 residues. V was cut by 1 base and J by 2 bases, with 11 bases left in between. Germline CDR1 is SEHNR and CDR2 is FQNEAQ (reference sequence). Authors' processing steps: Using reference gene primer amplification, nucleated cell counts were estimated. Clones were read by immunoSEQ multiplex PCR, and TCRdb kept only the in-frame ones, dropping some. D and trimming come from the DNA, and the V and J calls and clone size come from that table. The sample records 400,000 or so clones, roughly 86% being singletons.

Sequenced material: peripheral blood. This TCR derives from a human donor in a cohort sampled during active COVID-19. The chain recombines TRBV7-9 with TRBJ1-1; D might be TRBD1 (6 bases). The CDR3 DNA reads as TGTGCCAGCAGCTTAGGCAGGACAGTCAACACTGAAGCTTTCTTT. Protein product: CASSLGRTVNTEAFF.